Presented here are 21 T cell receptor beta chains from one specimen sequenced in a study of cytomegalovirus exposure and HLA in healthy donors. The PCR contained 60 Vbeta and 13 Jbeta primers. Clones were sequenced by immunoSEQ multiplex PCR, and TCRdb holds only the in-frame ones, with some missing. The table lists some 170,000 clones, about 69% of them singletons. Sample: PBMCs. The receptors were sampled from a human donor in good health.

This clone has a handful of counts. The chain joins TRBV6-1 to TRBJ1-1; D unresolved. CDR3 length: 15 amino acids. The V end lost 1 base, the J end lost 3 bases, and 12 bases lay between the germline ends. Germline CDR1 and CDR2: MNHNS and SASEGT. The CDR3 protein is CASSEGLGLYTEAFF. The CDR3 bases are TGTGCCAGCAGTGAAGGTCTAGGCCTCTACACTGAAGCTTTCTTT.

The CDR3 DNA follows: TGTGCCAGCAGCGACAGGGGGCGCCCGGGCGGGGAGCTGTTTTTT. Translation: CASSDRGRPGGELFF. The chain employs TRBV6-1 and TRBJ2-2; TRBD1 matches at 10 bases. J was trimmed by 7 bases and V by 6 bases; bases with no gene match: 8. Germline CDR1 reads MNHNS; CDR2 reads SASEGT. This CDR3 comprises 15 residues.

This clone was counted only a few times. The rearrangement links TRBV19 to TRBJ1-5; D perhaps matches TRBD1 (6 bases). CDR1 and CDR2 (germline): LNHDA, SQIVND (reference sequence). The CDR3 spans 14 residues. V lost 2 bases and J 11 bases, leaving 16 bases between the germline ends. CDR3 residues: CASSIIAGVRAQHF. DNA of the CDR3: TGTGCCAGTAGTATAATCGCAGGGGTTAGGGCCCAGCATTTT. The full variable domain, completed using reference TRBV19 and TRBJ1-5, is DGGITQSPKYLFRKEGQNVTLSCEQNLNHDAMYWYRQDPGQGLRLIYYSQIVNDFQKGDIAEGYSVSREKKESFPLTVTSAQKNPTAFYLCASSIIAGVRAQHFGDGTRLSIL.

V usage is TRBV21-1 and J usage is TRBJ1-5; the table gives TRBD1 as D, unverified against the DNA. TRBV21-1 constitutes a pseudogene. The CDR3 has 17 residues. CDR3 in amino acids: CASSKGTRQGRNQPQHF. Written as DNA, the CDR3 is TGTGCCAGCAGCAAAGGAACTCGACAGGGCCGCAATCAGCCCCAGCATTTT.

CDR3 nucleotides: TGTGCCAGCAGCTTAACTGGGCAGCGGTACAATGAGCAGTTCTTC. Translated: CASSLTGQRYNEQFF. V is TRBV11-3 and J is TRBJ2-1, with D possibly TRBD2 on 5 matching bases. V gave up 2 bases and J gave up 4 bases, with 12 bases separating them. Germline V CDR1 and CDR2: SGHNT, YENEEA. The CDR3 runs 15 residues.

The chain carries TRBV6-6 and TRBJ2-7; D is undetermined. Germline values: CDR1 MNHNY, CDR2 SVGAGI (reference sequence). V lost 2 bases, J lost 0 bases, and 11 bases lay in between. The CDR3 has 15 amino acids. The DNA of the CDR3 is TGTGCCAGCAGTTACCCGGCACAGAGCTCCTACGAGCAGTACTTC. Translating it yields CASSYPAQSSYEQYF.

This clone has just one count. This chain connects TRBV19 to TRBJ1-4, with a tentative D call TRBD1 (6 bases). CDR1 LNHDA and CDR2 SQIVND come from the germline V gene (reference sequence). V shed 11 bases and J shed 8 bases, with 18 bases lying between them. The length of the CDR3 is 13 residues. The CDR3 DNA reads TGTGCCTGCAACAGGGAACTTGGGGAAAAACTGTTTTTT. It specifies CACNRELGEKLFF. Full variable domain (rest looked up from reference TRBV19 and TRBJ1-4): DGGITQSPKYLFRKEGQNVTLSCEQNLNHDAMYWYRQDPGQGLRLIYYSQIVNDFQKGDIAEGYSVSREKKESFPLTVTSAQKNPTAFYLCACNRELGEKLFFGSGTQLSVL.

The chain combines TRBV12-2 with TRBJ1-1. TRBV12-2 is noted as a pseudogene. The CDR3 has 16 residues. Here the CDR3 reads CASRPWRGARSTEAFF. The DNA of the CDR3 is TGTGCAAGTCGCCCCTGGCGGGGTGCGAGGTCCACTGAAGCTTTCTTT.

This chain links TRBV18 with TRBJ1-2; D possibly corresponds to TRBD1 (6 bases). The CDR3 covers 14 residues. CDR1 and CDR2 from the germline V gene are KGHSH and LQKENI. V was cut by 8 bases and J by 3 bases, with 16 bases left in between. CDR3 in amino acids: CASLHSGAYYGYTF. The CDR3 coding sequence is TGTGCCAGCCTCCATTCAGGGGCTTACTATGGCTACACCTTC.

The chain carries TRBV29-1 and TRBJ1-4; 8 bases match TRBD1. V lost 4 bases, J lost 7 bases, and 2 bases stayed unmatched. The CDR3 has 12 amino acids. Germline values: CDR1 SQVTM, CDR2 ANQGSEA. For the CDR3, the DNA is TGCAGCGTTGGAGACAGGGGTGAAAAACTGTTTTTT. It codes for CSVGDRGEKLFF.

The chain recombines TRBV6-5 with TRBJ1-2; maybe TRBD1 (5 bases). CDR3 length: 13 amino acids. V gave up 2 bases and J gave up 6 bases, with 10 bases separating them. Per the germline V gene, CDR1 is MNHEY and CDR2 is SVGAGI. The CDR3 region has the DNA TGTGCCAGCAGTTACGACAGACACGATGGCTACACCTTC. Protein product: CASSYDRHDGYTF.

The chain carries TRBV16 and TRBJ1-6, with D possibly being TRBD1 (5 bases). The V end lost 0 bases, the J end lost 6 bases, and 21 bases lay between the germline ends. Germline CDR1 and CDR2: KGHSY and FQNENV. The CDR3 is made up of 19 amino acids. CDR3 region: CASSQSVSAGEGINSPLHF. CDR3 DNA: TGTGCCAGCAGCCAATCGGTCTCGGCGGGGGAAGGAATTAATTCACCCCTCCACTTT.

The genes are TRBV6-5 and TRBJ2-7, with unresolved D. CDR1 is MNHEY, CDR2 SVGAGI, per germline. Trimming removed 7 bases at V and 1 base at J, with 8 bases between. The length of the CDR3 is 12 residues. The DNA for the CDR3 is TGTGCCAGCACTAGTGGGTCCTACGAGCAGTACTTC. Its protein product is CASTSGSYEQYF.

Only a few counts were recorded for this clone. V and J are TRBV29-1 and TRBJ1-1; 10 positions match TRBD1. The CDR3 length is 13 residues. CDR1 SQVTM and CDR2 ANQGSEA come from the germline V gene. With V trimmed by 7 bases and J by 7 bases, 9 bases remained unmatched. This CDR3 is CSATDRGQSEAFF. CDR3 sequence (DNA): TGCAGCGCCACCGACAGGGGGCAGAGTGAAGCTTTCTTT.

The CDR3 loop reads CASSLAGGVGQPQHF. The CDR3 DNA is TGTGCCAGCAGCTTGGCGGGGGGCGTCGGTCAGCCCCAGCATTTT. V is TRBV5-4 and J is TRBJ1-5, with D perhaps TRBD1 (6 bases). V gave up 0 bases and J gave up 6 bases, with 13 bases separating them. CDR1 and CDR2 (germline): SGHNT, YYREEE (reference sequence). CDR3 length: 15 amino acids.

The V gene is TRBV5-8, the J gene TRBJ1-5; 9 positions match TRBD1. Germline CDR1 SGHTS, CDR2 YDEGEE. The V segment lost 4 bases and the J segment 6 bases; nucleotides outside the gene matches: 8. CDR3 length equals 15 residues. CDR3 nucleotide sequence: TGTGCCAGCAGCCGGTTGGGACAGGGAGGTCAGCCCCAGCATTTT. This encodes CASSRLGQGGQPQHF.

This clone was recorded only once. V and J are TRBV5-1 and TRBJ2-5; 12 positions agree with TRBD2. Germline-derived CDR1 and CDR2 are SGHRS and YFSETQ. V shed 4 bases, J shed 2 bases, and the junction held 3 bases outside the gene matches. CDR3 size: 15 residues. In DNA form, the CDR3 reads TGCGCCAGCAGCACCGGACTAGCGGGGCAAGAGACCCAGTACTTC. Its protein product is CASSTGLAGQETQYF.

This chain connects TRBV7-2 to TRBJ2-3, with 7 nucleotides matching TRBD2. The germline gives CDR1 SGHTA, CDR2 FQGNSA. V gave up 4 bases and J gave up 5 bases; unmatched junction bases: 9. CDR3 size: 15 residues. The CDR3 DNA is TGTGCCAGCAGCTCCCGAACCCGCGGGGGAGATACGCAGTATTTT. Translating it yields CASSSRTRGGDTQYF.

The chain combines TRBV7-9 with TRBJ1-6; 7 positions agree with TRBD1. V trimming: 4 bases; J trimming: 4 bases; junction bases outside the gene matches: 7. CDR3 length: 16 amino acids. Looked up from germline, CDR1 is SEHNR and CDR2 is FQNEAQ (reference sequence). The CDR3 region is CASSSNTQGYNSPLHF. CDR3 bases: TGTGCCAGCAGCTCTAACACACAGGGGTATAATTCACCCCTCCACTTT.

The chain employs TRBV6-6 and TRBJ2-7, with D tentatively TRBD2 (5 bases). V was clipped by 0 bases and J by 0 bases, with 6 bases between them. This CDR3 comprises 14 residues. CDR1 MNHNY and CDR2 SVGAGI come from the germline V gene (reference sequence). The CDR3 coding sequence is TGTGCCAGCAGTTACTCAGGGAGCTCCTACGAGCAGTACTTC. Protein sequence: CASSYSGSSYEQYF.

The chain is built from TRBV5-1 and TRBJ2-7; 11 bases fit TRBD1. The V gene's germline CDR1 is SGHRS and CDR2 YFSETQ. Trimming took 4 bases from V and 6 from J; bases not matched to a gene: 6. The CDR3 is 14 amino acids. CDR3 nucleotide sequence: TGCGCCAGCAGCCCGGGACAGGGGGTGGGCGAGCAGTACTTC. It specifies CASSPGQGVGEQYF.